The 22 T cell receptor beta chains reported below all come from one sample, sequenced in a study of blood T cell repertoires in COVID-19. The method was immunoSEQ multiplex PCR; TCRdb's version includes in-frame clones alone and lacks a portion of them. The table records 75,000 to 90,000 clones, more than 85% of them present only once. Sequences were obtained from peripheral blood. These receptors all come from a man older than 75 with active or convalescent COVID-19.

The rearrangement links TRBV10-1 to TRBJ2-2; 13 bases align to TRBD2. Germline trimming cut 2 bases from V and 8 bases from J; bases unmatched to any gene: 2. CDR3 size: 15 residues. The germline V gene has CDR1 WNHNN and CDR2 SYGVQD (reference sequence). The CDR3 is CASSEGLAGVGELFF. The CDR3 coding sequence is TGCGCCAGCAGTGAGGGACTAGCGGGAGTAGGGGAGCTGTTTTTT.

This clone was observed a single time. The chain combines TRBV5-1 with TRBJ1-2; D possibly corresponds to TRBD1 (5 bases). CDR3 length: 13 amino acids. Germline CDR1 SGHRS, CDR2 YFSETQ. V was shortened by 2 bases and J by 2 bases, with 7 bases between the two germline ends. CDR3 sequence (DNA): TGCGCCAGCAGCTTAGCAGGGAACTATGGCTACACCTTC. Amino acid sequence: CASSLAGNYGYTF.

The J gene is TRBJ1-2, the V gene TRBV25-1, with TRBD1 matching 11 bases. This CDR3 has 14 residues. The V gene end was trimmed by 8 bases and the J gene end by 8 bases; junction bases not matched to a gene: 10. Germline lookup yields CDR1 MGHDK and CDR2 SYGVNS. The CDR3 bases are TGTGCCAGCTCCTGGACAGGGGGCACGGGCGGCTACACCTTC. Translation gives CASSWTGGTGGYTF.

The rearrangement links TRBV19 to TRBJ1-2; weak D call: TRBD1 (6 bases). This CDR3 comprises 14 residues. Germline loops: CDR1 LNHDA, CDR2 SQIVND (reference sequence). The V and J ends lost 7 bases and 1 base respectively, with 13 bases between them. The CDR3 DNA sequence: TGTGCCAGTACCGCGACAGGAATTAACTATGGCTACACCTTC. This gives the protein CASTATGINYGYTF.

The CDR3 nucleotides are TGTGCCAGCAGCGAACGGACAGGGGGAGGGGGCAATCAGCCCCAGCATTTT. As protein: CASSERTGGGGNQPQHF. The rearrangement links TRBV5-8 to TRBJ1-5, with TRBD1 identical over 10 bases. V lost 4 bases, J lost 2 bases, and 9 bases stayed unmatched. CDR3 length: 17 residues. Germline-derived CDR1 and CDR2 are SGHTS and YDEGEE.

The chain carries TRBV6-5 and TRBJ2-1; 8 nucleotides agree with TRBD1. The trim removed 2 bases at V and 7 bases at J, leaving 4 bases unmatched. CDR1 MNHEY and CDR2 SVGAGI come from the germline V gene. The CDR3 runs to 14 residues. CDR3 loop: CASSYVTGGNEQFF. The CDR3 DNA sequence: TGTGCCAGCAGTTACGTAACAGGGGGGAATGAGCAGTTCTTC.

As DNA, the CDR3 is TGTGCCAGCAGCGTAGCTCCAGCAACTAATGAAAAACTGTTTTTT. Translated, it gives CASSVAPATNEKLFF. The rearrangement links TRBV9 to TRBJ1-4; D gene uncertain. Trimming removed 0 bases at V and 0 bases at J, with 6 bases between. The CDR3 runs to 15 residues. Germline assignment: CDR1 SGDLS and CDR2 YYNGEE.

The CDR3 loop is CAWSWATVTGELFF. The CDR3, as DNA: TGTGCCTGGAGCTGGGCCACAGTGACCGGGGAGCTGTTTTTT. V gene TRBV30 combines with J gene TRBJ2-2, with D unresolved. CDR3 length equals 14 residues. From germline, CDR1 is GTSNPN and CDR2 SVGIG (reference sequence). V gave up 3 bases and J gave up 5 bases, with 13 bases separating them.

V usage is TRBV11-2 and J usage is TRBJ1-1; D might be TRBD1 (6 bases). CDR3 length equals 14 residues. Trimming removed 1 base from V and 2 bases from J, with 8 bases in between. Germline assignment: CDR1 SGHAT and CDR2 FQNNGV. The CDR3 bases are TGTGCCAGCAGCTTAGTACAGGGCAACACTGAAGCTTTCTTT. As protein: CASSLVQGNTEAFF.

CDR3 nucleotide sequence: TGTGCCAGCAGTGAATCAAGGACAGAAGATTCCTACACCTTC. It codes for CASSESRTEDSYTF. V and J are TRBV25-1 and TRBJ1-2, with D possibly TRBD1 on 6 matching bases. Looked up from germline, CDR1 is MGHDK and CDR2 is SYGVNS. This CDR3 is 14 amino acids long. The ends were cut back, 1 base at V and 10 bases at J, with 16 bases in the middle.

The chain employs TRBV14 and TRBJ2-1; TRBD2 matches 8 bases. Trimming took 1 base from V and 2 from J; bases not matched to a gene: 4. Germline V gives CDR1 SGHDN, CDR2 FVKESK. The CDR3 runs to 16 residues. The CDR3: CASSQGRGATYNEQFF. The CDR3 DNA reads as TGTGCCAGCAGCCAAGGGCGGGGGGCCACCTACAATGAGCAGTTCTTC.

V and J are TRBV25-1 and TRBJ2-5, with 7 nucleotides matching TRBD1. The CDR3 spans 13 residues. Losses at the gene ends were 8 bases for V and 2 bases for J; bases not matched to a gene: 5. Germline lookup yields CDR1 MGHDK and CDR2 SYGVNS. CDR3 bases: TGTGCCAGCCGCGACAGGGTGCAAGAGACCCAGTACTTC. Encoded protein: CASRDRVQETQYF. Based on the CDR3 plus reference TRBV25-1 and TRBJ2-5, the full variable domain is EADIYQTPRYLVIGTGKKITLECSQTMGHDKMYWYQQDPGMELHLIHYSYGVNSTEKGDLSSESTVSRIRTEHFPLTLESARPSHTSQYLCASRDRVQETQYFGPGTRLLVL.

This clone was observed a handful of times. The chain is built from TRBV7-9 and TRBJ1-4; the D gene is possibly TRBD1 (5 bases). V dropped 2 bases and J dropped 6 bases, with 13 bases sitting between them. There are 15 residues in the CDR3. From germline, CDR1 is SEHNR and CDR2 FQNEAQ (reference sequence). The CDR3 region has the DNA TGTGCCAGCAGCTTAAATCACGAAGGGGATGAAAAACTGTTTTTT. It encodes CASSLNHEGDEKLFF.

This clone was seen a few times. V usage is TRBV15 and J usage is TRBJ1-1; D is undetermined. V lost 4 bases to trimming and J lost 2 bases, with 8 bases between them. Germline CDR1 reads LNHNV; CDR2 reads YYDKDF (reference sequence). The CDR3 runs to 13 residues. CDR3 loop: CATSIVRNTEAFF. As DNA, the CDR3 is TGTGCCACCAGCATCGTCAGAAACACTGAAGCTTTCTTT.

The gene calls are TRBV18 and TRBJ1-1; weak D call: TRBD1 (6 bases). The CDR3 covers 15 residues. V was shortened by 2 bases and J by 0 bases, with 10 bases between the two germline ends. Looked up from germline, CDR1 is KGHSH and CDR2 is LQKENI. CDR3 bases: TGTGCCAGCTCACCAACGAGACAGGTGAACACTGAAGCTTTCTTT. It is translated as CASSPTRQVNTEAFF. Filled out from reference TRBV18 and TRBJ1-1, the complete variable domain reads NAGVMQNPRHLVRRRGQEARLRCSPMKGHSHVYWYRQLPEEGLKFMVYLQKENIIDESGMPKERFSAEFPKEGPSILRIQQVVRGDSAAYFCASSPTRQVNTEAFFGQGTRLTVV.

The sample holds one count of this clone. The gene calls are TRBV5-1 and TRBJ2-3; 12 positions agree with TRBD2. J gave up 2 bases and V 0 bases, and 7 bases lay outside the gene matches. The CDR3 totals 18 residues. Germline V gene sequence: CDR1 SGHRS, CDR2 YFSETQ. The CDR3 spells CASSLGLAGAPNTDTQYF. The CDR3 DNA is TGCGCCAGCAGCTTGGGACTAGCGGGAGCCCCCAACACAGATACGCAGTATTTT. Full variable domain (missing parts from reference TRBV5-1 and TRBJ2-3): KAGVTQTPRYLIKTRGQQVTLSCSPISGHRSVSWYQQTPGQGLQFLFEYFSETQRNKGNFPGRFSGRQFSNSRSEMNVSTLELGDSALYLCASSLGLAGAPNTDTQYFGPGTRLTVL.

The genes are TRBV7-2 and TRBJ1-6, with D perhaps matching TRBD1 (6 bases). The germline V gene has CDR1 SGHTA and CDR2 FQGNSA. The CDR3 contains 14 residues. The V and J ends lost 5 bases and 8 bases respectively, with 13 bases between them. CDR3 sequence reads: CASSRTGSHSPLHF. The DNA for the CDR3 is TGTGCCAGCAGCCGCACAGGGTCCCATTCACCCCTCCACTTT.

This chain links TRBV7-3 with TRBJ2-2, with TRBD2 identical over 10 bases. The V and J ends lost 5 bases and 1 base, in that order; junction bases with no gene match: 1. The CDR3 runs 15 residues. Germline loops: CDR1 SGHTA, CDR2 FQGTGA. The CDR3 coding sequence is TGTGCCAGCAGCGTAGCGGGAGGGAACACCGGGGAGCTGTTTTTT. Amino acids: CASSVAGGNTGELFF.

The chain carries TRBV5-1 and TRBJ2-3, with a possible D match to TRBD1 (5 bases). V gave up 7 bases and J gave up 1 base, with 16 bases separating them. The length of the CDR3 is 15 residues. Germline CDR1 is SGHRS and CDR2 is YFSETQ. CDR3 DNA: TGCGCCAGCTCCCTTACTCAAGGGGGCACAGATACGCAGTATTTT. The encoded protein is CASSLTQGGTDTQYF.

The chain links TRBV7-9 to TRBJ2-6; D is unresolved. The V gene lost 1 base and the J gene lost 0 bases, with 4 bases spanning the gap. The length of the CDR3 is 15 residues. In germline, CDR1 is SEHNR, CDR2 FQNEAQ (reference sequence). The CDR3, as DNA: TGTGCCAGCAGCTTAGATCGCTCTGGGGCCAACGTCCTGACTTTC. This encodes CASSLDRSGANVLTF.

The V call is TRBV7-2, the J call TRBJ2-1; 13 bases are shared with TRBD2. The CDR3 has 17 amino acids. The ends lost 0 bases at V and 5 bases at J; junction bases unmatched: 4. Germline lookup yields CDR1 SGHTA and CDR2 FQGNSA. The CDR3 coding sequence is TGTGCCAGCAGCTTAGCCGGGACTAGCGGGGCCAACAATGAGCAGTTCTTC. It codes for CASSLAGTSGANNEQFF.

The chain has TRBV5-1 and TRBJ1-5; 8 bases agree with TRBD1. This CDR3 is 16 amino acids long. Germline V lookup: CDR1 SGHRS, CDR2 YFSETQ. Germline trimming cut 0 bases from V and 3 bases from J; bases unmatched to any gene: 5. The CDR3 DNA follows: TGCGCCAGCAGCTTGGATGGGACAGGCGCCAATCAGCCCCAGCATTTT. This codes for CASSLDGTGANQPQHF.